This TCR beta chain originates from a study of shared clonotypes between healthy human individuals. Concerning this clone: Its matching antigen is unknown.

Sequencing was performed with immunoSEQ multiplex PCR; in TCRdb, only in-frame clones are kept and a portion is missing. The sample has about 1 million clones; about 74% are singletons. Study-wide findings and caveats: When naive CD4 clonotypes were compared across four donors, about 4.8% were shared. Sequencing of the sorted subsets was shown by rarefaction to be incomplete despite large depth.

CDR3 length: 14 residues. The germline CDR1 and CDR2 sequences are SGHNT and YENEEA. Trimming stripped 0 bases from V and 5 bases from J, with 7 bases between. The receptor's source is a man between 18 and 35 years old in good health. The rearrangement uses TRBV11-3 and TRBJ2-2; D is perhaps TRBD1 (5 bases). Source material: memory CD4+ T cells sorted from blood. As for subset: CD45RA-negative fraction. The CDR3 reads CASSLEQATGELFF. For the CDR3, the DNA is TGTGCCAGCAGCTTAGAACAGGCAACCGGGGAGCTGTTTTTT. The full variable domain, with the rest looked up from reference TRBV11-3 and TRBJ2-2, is EAGVVQSPRYKIIEKKQPVAFWCNPISGHNTLYWYLQNLGQGPELLIRYENEEAVDDSQLPKDRFSAERLKGVDSTLKIQPAELGDSAVYLCASSLEQATGELFFGEGSRLTVL.